The 9 T cell receptor beta chains reported below all come from one sample, sequenced in a study of cytomegalovirus exposure and HLA in healthy donors. The primer mix had 60 Vbeta and 13 Jbeta primers. Here immunoSEQ multiplex PCR was the method, and the copy in TCRdb shows in-frame clones only, minus some. The sample contains about 160,000 clones, about four fifths of which appear only once. The sequencing sample was made of PBMCs. All receptors come from a male donor in good health and CMV-seropositive.

This CDR3 is CASSQSGGAGDTQYF. The CDR3 DNA sequence: TGCGCCAGCAGCCAGAGCGGGGGGGCCGGAGATACGCAGTATTTT. V gene TRBV4-1 combines with J gene TRBJ2-3; 10 bases map to TRBD2. Trimming cost V 3 bases and J 5 bases; bases outside gene matches: 5. Germline V lookup: CDR1 MGHRA, CDR2 YSYEKL. The CDR3 has 15 amino acids.

This rearrangement joins TRBV6-5 to TRBJ2-7, with 7 bases aligning to TRBD1. The CDR3 has 14 residues. The V segment lost 6 bases and the J segment 3 bases; nucleotides outside the gene matches: 8. CDR1 and CDR2 from the germline V gene are MNHEY and SVGAGI. Here the CDR3 reads CASRSGQRYYEQYF. The CDR3 DNA reads TGTGCCAGCAGATCGGGACAGAGATACTACGAGCAGTACTTC.

This clone was observed a handful of times. This rearrangement joins TRBV14 to TRBJ2-7; 9 bases agree with TRBD1. The V gene's germline CDR1 is SGHDN and CDR2 FVKESK. The CDR3 covers 15 residues. The junction had 6 bases not matched to a gene; V was cut back by 4 bases and J by 2 bases. The CDR3 spells CASSLRDRDTYEQYF. CDR3 DNA sequence: TGTGCCAGCAGCCTCCGGGACAGGGATACCTACGAGCAGTACTTC.

The CDR3 bases are TGTGCCAGCAGTGGTCGACAGGGAATTGAAGCTTTCTTT. Amino acid sequence: CASSGRQGIEAFF. V usage is TRBV6-1 and J usage is TRBJ1-1, with 7 positions matching TRBD1. The germline gives CDR1 MNHNS, CDR2 SASEGT. V was clipped by 4 bases and J by 7 bases; unmatched bases: 6. The CDR3 is 13 amino acids.

The J gene is TRBJ2-3, the V gene TRBV6-5, with a tentative D call TRBD2 (5 bases). V lost 4 bases, J lost 4 bases, and 15 bases lay in between. Germline CDR1 is MNHEY and CDR2 is SVGAGI. The CDR3 is 15 residues long. CDR3 protein: CASSLSLRGADTQYF. CDR3 DNA sequence: TGTGCCAGCAGTTTGTCCCTCCGGGGTGCAGATACGCAGTATTTT.

This clone has just a few counts. The rearrangement joins TRBV6-1 to TRBJ1-6; maybe TRBD1 (5 bases). CDR1 MNHNS and CDR2 SASEGT come from the germline V gene. This CDR3 spans 15 amino acids. Trimming took 0 bases from V and 7 from J, leaving 10 bases between them. The CDR3 sequence: CASSEANRSNSPLHF. CDR3 nucleotide sequence: TGTGCCAGCAGTGAAGCTAACAGGTCGAATTCACCCCTCCACTTT.

A single count supports this clone. This chain connects TRBV2 to TRBJ2-7; TRBD2 aligns across 11 bases. CDR3 length: 18 residues. J lost 4 bases, V lost 1 base, and 12 bases had no gene match. Germline CDR1 and CDR2: SNHLY and FYNNEI. The CDR3 bases are TGTGCCAGCAGTGAAGTCCGGACTAGCGGGCTCCCCCCTTACGAGCAGTACTTC. This codes for CASSEVRTSGLPPYEQYF. Full variable domain (remainder filled in from reference TRBV2 and TRBJ2-7): EPEVTQTPSHQVTQMGQEVILRCVPISNHLYFYWYRQILGQKVEFLVSFYNNEISEKSEIFDDQFSVERPDGSNFTLKIRSTKLEDSAMYFCASSEVRTSGLPPYEQYFGPGTRLTVT.

This clone has just a few counts. The V call is TRBV7-8, the J call TRBJ2-1, with TRBD2 identical over 7 bases. This CDR3 comprises 15 residues. The germline V gene encodes CDR1 SGHVS and CDR2 FQNEAQ. The V and J ends lost 5 bases and 8 bases, in that order; junction bases with no gene match: 12. CDR3 nucleotide sequence: TGTGCCAGCAGCCCGATGACTAGCTTGCGCCATGAGCAGTTCTTC. This encodes CASSPMTSLRHEQFF. Together with reference TRBV7-8 and TRBJ2-1, the CDR3 gives the full variable domain: GAGVSQSPRYKVAKRGQDVALRCDPISGHVSLFWYQQALGQGPEFLTYFQNEAQLDKSGLPSDRFFAERPEGSVSTLKIQRTQQEDSAVYLCASSPMTSLRHEQFFGPGTRLTVL.

This sequence joins TRBV7-9 and TRBJ2-3, with D hard to call. CDR3 length: 12 amino acids. Germline values: CDR1 SEHNR, CDR2 FQNEAQ (reference sequence). The ends were cut back, 3 bases at V and 3 bases at J, with 4 bases in the middle. CDR3 nucleotides: TGTGCCAGCAGCTTCCAGACAGATACGCAGTATTTT. Translation: CASSFQTDTQYF.